The 29 T cell receptor beta chains presented below share a single source sample, sequenced in a study of blood T cell repertoires in COVID-19. The protocol was immunoSEQ multiplex PCR, while the TCRdb copy is restricted to in-frame clones and leaves out a portion. The sample lists roughly 340,000 clones, roughly 90% occurring once. The specimen was peripheral blood. Receptors originate from a woman aged 70-85 years with COVID-19, enrolled during active disease.

J is TRBJ2-5 and V is TRBV11-2, with 8 bases that match TRBD1. CDR1 is SGHAT and CDR2 is FQNNGV in the germline V gene. Trimming removed 4 bases from V and 5 bases from J; junction bases left unmatched: 6. The CDR3 runs 14 residues. CDR3 in amino acids: CASSSDRGWETQYF. The CDR3 DNA reads TGTGCCAGCAGCTCAGACAGGGGATGGGAGACCCAGTACTTC.

The chain couples TRBV5-1 to TRBJ2-2, with TRBD1 identical over 7 bases. CDR3 size: 15 residues. The V segment lost 3 bases and the J segment 5 bases; nucleotides outside the gene matches: 7. From germline, CDR1 is SGHRS and CDR2 YFSETQ. The CDR3 DNA reads TGCGCCAGCAGCTCAACAGGGGTTTTGACCGGGGAGCTGTTTTTT. It translates to CASSSTGVLTGELFF.

This rearrangement joins TRBV5-1 to TRBJ2-5; 7 nucleotides match TRBD2. Germline V lookup: CDR1 SGHRS, CDR2 YFSETQ. Germline trimming cut 4 bases from V and 2 bases from J; bases unmatched to any gene: 17. The CDR3 totals 18 residues. The CDR3 DNA sequence: TGCGCCAGCAGCCCCGGACGGACGAGCGGGGAGGTTCAAGAGACCCAGTACTTC. It specifies CASSPGRTSGEVQETQYF.

This chain connects TRBV6-2 or TRBV6-3 to TRBJ2-5; no reliable D call. V lost 6 bases and J lost 4, with 6 bases in between. Germline CDR1 MNHEY, CDR2 SVGEGT. This CDR3 region has 11 residues. The CDR3 region is CASSQRETQYF. The CDR3 coding sequence is TGTGCCAGCAGCCAGAGAGAGACCCAGTACTTC.

The chain carries TRBV5-1 and TRBJ2-2; possibly TRBD1 for D (6 bases). This CDR3 has 15 amino acids. Germline CDR1 reads SGHRS; CDR2 reads YFSETQ. Trimming took off 5 bases at V and 3 bases at J, with 14 bases between the two ends. The DNA of the CDR3 is TGCGCCAGCAGGTCTGGGGGCGAGTACACCGGGGAGCTGTTTTTT. This encodes CASRSGGEYTGELFF.

V usage is TRBV29-1 and J usage is TRBJ1-1; TRBD1 aligns across 9 bases. Germline-derived CDR1 and CDR2 are SQVTM and ANQGSEA. V shed 1 base, J shed 5 bases, and the junction held 8 bases outside the gene matches. The CDR3 is 15 residues long. The DNA for the CDR3 is TGCAGCGTTGAAGGAACAGGGGGCGGAAGGACTGAAGCTTTCTTT. Protein sequence: CSVEGTGGGRTEAFF.

The CDR3 region has the DNA TGTGCCAGTAGGCGAGGGTTGTGGGCCAAAAACATTCAGTACTTC. Its protein product is CASRRGLWAKNIQYF. The gene calls are TRBV19 and TRBJ2-4, with D possibly being TRBD2 (5 bases). Germline loops: CDR1 LNHDA, CDR2 SQIVND (reference sequence). The CDR3 has 15 residues. Trimming shortened V by 6 bases and J by 1 base, and 13 bases separated the two germline ends.

V usage is TRBV7-2 and J usage is TRBJ2-7; D possibly corresponds to TRBD2 (5 bases). CDR3 length equals 19 residues. CDR1 is SGHTA and CDR2 is FQGNSA in the germline V gene. V was clipped by 1 base and J by 6 bases, with 28 bases between them. The CDR3 here is CASSLGSWPGSSDQAEQYF. The CDR3 bases are TGTGCCAGCAGCTTAGGATCTTGGCCGGGGAGTTCGGACCAGGCCGAGCAGTACTTC.

The V gene is TRBV18, the J gene TRBJ1-4, with TRBD1 identical over 9 bases. Germline CDR1 reads KGHSH; CDR2 reads LQKENI. The CDR3 has 14 residues. V was clipped by 6 bases and J by 7 bases; unmatched bases: 6. The DNA for the CDR3 is TGTGCCAGCTCGGAGGGACAGGGCATTGAAAAACTGTTTTTT. It translates to CASSEGQGIEKLFF.

The chain links TRBV7-2 to TRBJ2-3; 9 positions agree with TRBD2. The CDR3 runs to 14 residues. CDR1 and CDR2 (germline): SGHTA, FQGNSA. The V segment lost 7 bases and the J segment 1 base; nucleotides outside the gene matches: 3. CDR3 nucleotides: TGTGCCAGCAAAGAGCGGGGGGGCACAGATACGCAGTATTTT. It is translated as CASKERGGTDTQYF.

The gene calls are TRBV23-1 and TRBJ1-2; D unresolved. TRBV23-1 is marked as an open reading frame, function uncertain. V lost 2 bases, J lost 12 bases, and 13 bases lay in between. The CDR3 covers 12 residues. The CDR3 DNA is TGCGCCAGCAGTCAAGGACCGTGGAGGCACACCTTC. Translation gives CASSQGPWRHTF.

The V call is TRBV4-1, the J call TRBJ1-6; TRBD1 agrees at 8 bases. This CDR3 contains 15 residues. The V gene end was trimmed by 3 bases and the J gene end by 7 bases; junction bases not matched to a gene: 5. Germline lookup yields CDR1 MGHRA and CDR2 YSYEKL. CDR3 in amino acids: CASSHQDRENSPLHF. The DNA for the CDR3 is TGCGCCAGCAGCCATCAGGACAGGGAGAATTCACCCCTCCACTTT.

The gene calls are TRBV3-1 (or the pseudogene TRBV3-2) and TRBJ2-1, with D perhaps matching TRBD2 (5 bases). This CDR3 spans 13 amino acids. V was shortened by 5 bases and J by 7 bases, with 12 bases between the two germline ends. The V gene's germline CDR1 is LGHDT and CDR2 YNNKEL (reference sequence). The CDR3 DNA sequence: TGTGCCAGCAGCTCAGGACTTAGAAATGAGCAGTTCTTC. Translating it yields CASSSGLRNEQFF.

The chain links TRBV6-5 to TRBJ1-2, with a tentative D call TRBD1 (6 bases). V lost 0 bases to trimming and J lost 7 bases, with 15 bases between them. The germline gives CDR1 MNHEY, CDR2 SVGAGI. The CDR3 has 15 residues. CDR3: CASSYSGGAGVGYTF. CDR3 in DNA: TGTGCCAGCAGTTACTCGGGGGGGGCAGGAGTTGGCTACACCTTC.

The gene calls are TRBV10-1 and TRBJ2-1; TRBD2 aligns across 7 bases. Germline assignment: CDR1 WNHNN and CDR2 SYGVQD (reference sequence). The V and J ends lost 7 bases and 7 bases, in that order; junction bases with no gene match: 7. CDR3 length: 13 residues. CDR3 protein: CASTNQGGNEQFF. The CDR3 bases are TGCGCCAGCACCAACCAGGGAGGGAATGAGCAGTTCTTC.

This clone is a singleton in its sample. The V call is TRBV30, the J call TRBJ2-4; D possibly corresponds to TRBD1 (6 bases). The germline gives CDR1 GTSNPN, CDR2 SVGIG (reference sequence). The CDR3 loop spans 15 amino acids. V lost 2 bases, J lost 2 bases, and 13 bases lay in between. The CDR3 region is CAWSPRQESKNIQYF. CDR3 nucleotide sequence: TGTGCCTGGAGTCCCCGACAGGAGTCCAAAAACATTCAGTACTTC.

This clone was counted once. The chain recombines TRBV19 with TRBJ1-5, with unresolved D. The CDR3 totals 13 residues. The V and J ends lost 10 bases and 5 bases respectively, with 15 bases between them. Germline assignment: CDR1 LNHDA and CDR2 SQIVND (reference sequence). In nucleotides, the CDR3 is TGTGCCACCCGGGGAGGGCCCTATCAGCCCCAGCATTTT. Translation gives CATRGGPYQPQHF.

The chain couples TRBV5-8 to TRBJ1-2, with 8 bases that match TRBD1. Germline values: CDR1 SGHTS, CDR2 YDEGEE. This CDR3 spans 14 amino acids. The trim removed 3 bases at V and 4 bases at J, leaving 5 bases unmatched. This CDR3 is CASSSGQEIYGYTF. In DNA, the CDR3 is TGTGCCAGCAGCTCGGGACAGGAAATCTATGGCTACACCTTC.

This clone was counted a few times. This CDR3 is also generated by other DNA sequences in the sample. This chain connects TRBV5-1 to TRBJ2-1, with 15 bases lining up with TRBD2. Looked up from germline, CDR1 is SGHRS and CDR2 is YFSETQ. The CDR3 loop spans 15 amino acids. Trimming at V came to 4 bases and at J to 6 bases, leaving 2 bases not matched to a gene. CDR3 sequence (DNA): TGCGCCAGCAGCCCGGGACTAGCGGGGGGCAATGAGCAGTTCTTC. Translation: CASSPGLAGGNEQFF.

This chain links TRBV11-2 with TRBJ2-2; no reliable D call. The CDR3 is 15 amino acids. With 4 bases removed from V and 6 bases from J, the gap between germline ends came to 15 bases. In germline, CDR1 is SGHAT, CDR2 FQNNGV. DNA of the CDR3: TGTGCCAGCAGCTACATCCCCTTTCCCGCCGGGGAGCTGTTTTTT. Translation: CASSYIPFPAGELFF.

This chain uses TRBV7-3 with TRBJ2-3, with D hard to call. The CDR3 runs 12 residues. The V and J ends lost 5 bases and 2 bases respectively, with 5 bases between them. The germline V gene has CDR1 SGHTA and CDR2 FQGTGA. The CDR3 sequence is CASSPNTDTQYF. The CDR3 region has the DNA TGTGCCAGCAGCCCAAACACAGATACGCAGTATTTT.

This clone was detected only a few times. The chain has TRBV4-3 and TRBJ2-7; 9 bases line up with TRBD1. This CDR3 comprises 14 residues. V lost 1 base, J lost 6 bases, and 4 bases stayed unmatched. From germline, CDR1 is LGHNA and CDR2 YSLEER. DNA of the CDR3: TGCGCCAGCAGCCAAGGTTTGACAGGGGGCGAGCAGTACTTC. It translates to CASSQGLTGGEQYF.

The chain recombines TRBV21-1 with TRBJ1-2. TRBV21-1 has pseudogene status. The CDR3 covers 12 residues. This chain's CDR3 is CASSKASRGYTF. The CDR3 DNA follows: TGTGCCAGCAGCAAAGCGTCGCGGGGCTACACCTTC.

The gene calls are TRBV7-9 and TRBJ1-2; 10 bases fit TRBD1. Germline CDR1 is SEHNR and CDR2 is FQNEAQ (reference sequence). The CDR3 extends over 15 amino acids. Losses at the gene ends were 5 bases for V and 3 bases for J; bases not matched to a gene: 6. The CDR3 DNA is TGTGCCAGCAGCCCGCGGGACAGGGGTGACTATGGCTACACCTTC. Protein: CASSPRDRGDYGYTF.

The chain carries TRBV15 and TRBJ1-5, with D uncertain. In germline, CDR1 is LNHNV, CDR2 YYDKDF (reference sequence). V was cut by 4 bases and J by 6 bases, with 10 bases left in between. The CDR3 consists of 13 residues. For the CDR3, the DNA is TGTGCCACCAGCATACAGTCCGGTCAGCCCCAGCATTTT. Encoded protein: CATSIQSGQPQHF.

The chain has TRBV7-3 and TRBJ1-1; D possibly corresponds to TRBD1 (6 bases). This CDR3 spans 15 amino acids. The V end was cut by 5 bases, the J end by 1 base, with 14 bases between. The germline CDR1 and CDR2 sequences are SGHTA and FQGTGA. The CDR3 nucleotides read TGTGCCAGCAGCGACCACAGGGTGGGGAACACTGAAGCTTTCTTT. Translating it yields CASSDHRVGNTEAFF.

As to this clone: A read error is likely, as this CDR3 ends without the conserved phenylalanine or tryptophan. The limits of the CDR3 on the DNA are not certain, so only TCRdb's listed CDR3 is given. V and J are TRBV21-1 and TRBJ1-3; TRBD1 is the table's D call and was not checked against the DNA. TRBV21-1 is listed as a pseudogene. The CDR3 sequence runs 10 residues, both termini included. CDR3 sequence: CASTLRQARL.

CDR3 sequence (DNA): TGTGCCAGCCCAGGGACAGGCCCCTGGTCATCCTACGAGCAGTACTTC. It codes for CASPGTGPWSSYEQYF. V and J are TRBV27 and TRBJ2-7, with 8 bases that match TRBD1. The ends lost 8 bases at V and 1 base at J; junction bases unmatched: 13. The CDR3 sequence is 16 residues long. The germline gives CDR1 MNHEY, CDR2 SMNVEV (reference sequence).

The chain is built from TRBV5-6 and TRBJ1-2, with a weak D call TRBD1 (5 bases). V was cut by 1 base and J by 4 bases, with 17 bases left in between. In germline, CDR1 is SGHDT, CDR2 YYEEEE. The CDR3 covers 16 residues. CDR3 protein: CASSLTGRAESYGYTF. The CDR3 DNA follows: TGTGCCAGCAGCTTGACGGGCAGGGCGGAGAGCTATGGCTACACCTTC.